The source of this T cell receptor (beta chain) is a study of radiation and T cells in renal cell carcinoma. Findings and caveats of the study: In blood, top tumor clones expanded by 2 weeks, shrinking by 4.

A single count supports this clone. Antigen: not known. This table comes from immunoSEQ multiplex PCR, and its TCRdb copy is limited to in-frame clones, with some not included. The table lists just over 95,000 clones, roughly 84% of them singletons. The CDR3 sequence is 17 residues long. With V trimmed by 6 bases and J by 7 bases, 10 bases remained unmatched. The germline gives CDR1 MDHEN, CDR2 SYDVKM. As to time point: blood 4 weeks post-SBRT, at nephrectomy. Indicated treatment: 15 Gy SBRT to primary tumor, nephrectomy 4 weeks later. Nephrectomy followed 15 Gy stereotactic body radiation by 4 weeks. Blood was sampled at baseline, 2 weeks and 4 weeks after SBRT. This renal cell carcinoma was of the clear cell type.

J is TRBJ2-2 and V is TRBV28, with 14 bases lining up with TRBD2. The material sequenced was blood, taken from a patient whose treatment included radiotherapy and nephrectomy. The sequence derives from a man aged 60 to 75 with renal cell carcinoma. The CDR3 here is CASRGGGLAGVRGELFF. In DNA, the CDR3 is TGTGCCAGCAGAGGGGGGGGACTAGCGGGAGTGCGCGGGGAGCTGTTTTTT.